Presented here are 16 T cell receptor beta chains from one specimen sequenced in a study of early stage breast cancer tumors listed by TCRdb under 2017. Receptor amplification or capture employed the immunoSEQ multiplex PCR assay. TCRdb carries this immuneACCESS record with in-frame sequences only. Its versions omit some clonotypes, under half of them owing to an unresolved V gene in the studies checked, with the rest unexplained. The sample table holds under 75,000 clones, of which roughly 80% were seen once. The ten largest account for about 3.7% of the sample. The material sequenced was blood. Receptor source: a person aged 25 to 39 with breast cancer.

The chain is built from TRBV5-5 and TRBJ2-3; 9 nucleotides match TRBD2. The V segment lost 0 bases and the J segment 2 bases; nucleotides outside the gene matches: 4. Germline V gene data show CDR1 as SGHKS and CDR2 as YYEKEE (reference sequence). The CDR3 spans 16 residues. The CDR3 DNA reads TGTGCCAGCAGCTTGGGTATAGCGGGAGACACAGATACGCAGTATTTT. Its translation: CASSLGIAGDTDTQYF.

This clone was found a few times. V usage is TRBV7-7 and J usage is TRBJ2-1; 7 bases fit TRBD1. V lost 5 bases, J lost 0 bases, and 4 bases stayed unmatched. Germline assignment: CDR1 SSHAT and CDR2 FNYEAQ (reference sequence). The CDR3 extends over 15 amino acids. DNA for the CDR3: TGTGCCAGCAGCCCCGACAGGGACTCCTACAATGAGCAGTTCTTC. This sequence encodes CASSPDRDSYNEQFF.

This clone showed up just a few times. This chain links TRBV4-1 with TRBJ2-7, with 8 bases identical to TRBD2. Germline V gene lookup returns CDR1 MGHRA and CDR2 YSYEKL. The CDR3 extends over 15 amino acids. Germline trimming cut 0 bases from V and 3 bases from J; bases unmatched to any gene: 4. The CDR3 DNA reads TGCGCCAGCAGCCAAGATGGAACTAGCGGCTACGAGCAGTACTTC. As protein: CASSQDGTSGYEQYF.

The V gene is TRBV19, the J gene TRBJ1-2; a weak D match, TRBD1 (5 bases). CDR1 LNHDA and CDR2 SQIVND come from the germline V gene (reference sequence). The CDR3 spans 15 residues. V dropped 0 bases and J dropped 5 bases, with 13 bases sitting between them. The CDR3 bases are TGTGCCAGTAGTATAGATTCCCGGGGGATTTATGGCTACACCTTC. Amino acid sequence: CASSIDSRGIYGYTF.

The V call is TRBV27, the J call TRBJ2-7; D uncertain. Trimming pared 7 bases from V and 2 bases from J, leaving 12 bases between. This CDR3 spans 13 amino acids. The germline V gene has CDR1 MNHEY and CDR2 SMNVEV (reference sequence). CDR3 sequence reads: CASKVADPYEQYF. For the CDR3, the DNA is TGTGCCAGCAAGGTAGCTGACCCCTACGAGCAGTACTTC.

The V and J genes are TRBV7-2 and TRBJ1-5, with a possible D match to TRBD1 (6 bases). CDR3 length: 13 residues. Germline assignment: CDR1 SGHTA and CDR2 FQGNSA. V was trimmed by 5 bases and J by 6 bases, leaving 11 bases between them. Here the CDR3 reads CASSQGGGQPQHF. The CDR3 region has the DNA TGTGCCAGCAGCCAAGGGGGGGGTCAGCCCCAGCATTTT. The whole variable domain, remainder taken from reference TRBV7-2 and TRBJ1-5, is GAGVSQSPSNKVTEKGKDVELRCDPISGHTALYWYRQSLGQGLEFLIYFQGNSAPDKSGLPSDRFSAERTGGSVSTLTIQRTQQEDSAVYLCASSQGGGQPQHFGDGTRLSIL.

CDR3 region: CASSFGADTEAFF. In nucleotides, the CDR3 is TGTGCCAGCAGCTTTGGGGCGGACACTGAAGCTTTCTTT. The genes are TRBV5-5 and TRBJ1-1; the D gene is possibly TRBD1 (5 bases). CDR3 length: 13 residues. Trimming removed 2 bases from V and 3 bases from J, with 8 bases in between. Germline CDR1 SGHKS, CDR2 YYEKEE (reference sequence).

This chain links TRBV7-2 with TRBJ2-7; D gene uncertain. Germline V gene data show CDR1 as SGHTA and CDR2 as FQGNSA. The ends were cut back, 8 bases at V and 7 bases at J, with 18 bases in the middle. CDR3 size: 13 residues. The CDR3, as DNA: TGTGCCAGCTCCCCAGTGGGGATTGCTGAGCAGTACTTC. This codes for CASSPVGIAEQYF.

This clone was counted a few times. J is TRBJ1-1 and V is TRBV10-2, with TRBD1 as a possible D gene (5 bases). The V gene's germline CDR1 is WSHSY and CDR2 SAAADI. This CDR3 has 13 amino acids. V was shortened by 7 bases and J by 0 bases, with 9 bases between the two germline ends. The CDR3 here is CASIGDMNTEAFF. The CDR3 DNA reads TGCGCCAGCATAGGGGATATGAACACTGAAGCTTTCTTT.

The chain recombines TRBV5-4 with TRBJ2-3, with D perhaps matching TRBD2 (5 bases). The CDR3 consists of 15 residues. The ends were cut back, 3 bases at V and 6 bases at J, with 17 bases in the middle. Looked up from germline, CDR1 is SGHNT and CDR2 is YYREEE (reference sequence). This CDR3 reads CASSSQRAPGDTQYF. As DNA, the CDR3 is TGTGCCAGCAGCTCCCAACGCGCTCCGGGGGATACGCAGTATTTT.

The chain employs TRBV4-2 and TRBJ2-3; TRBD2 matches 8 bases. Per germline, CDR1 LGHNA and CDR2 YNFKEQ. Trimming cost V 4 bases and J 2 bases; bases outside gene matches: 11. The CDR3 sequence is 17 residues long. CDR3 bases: TGTGCCAGCAGCCCGCTCTCCTTAGCGGGGCTCACAGATACGCAGTATTTT. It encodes CASSPLSLAGLTDTQYF.

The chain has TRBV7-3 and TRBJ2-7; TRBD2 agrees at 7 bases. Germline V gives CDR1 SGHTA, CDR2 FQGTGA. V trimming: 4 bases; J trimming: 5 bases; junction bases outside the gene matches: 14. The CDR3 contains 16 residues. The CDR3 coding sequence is TGTGCCAGCAGCTCGCTCCCCCAATGGCTAGCGGACGAGCAGTACTTC. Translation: CASSSLPQWLADEQYF.

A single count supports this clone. CDR3 residues: CASAPVRASSYNEQFF. In DNA, the CDR3 is TGTGCCAGCGCGCCAGTGCGGGCGTCCTCCTACAATGAGCAGTTCTTC. This chain links TRBV25-1 with TRBJ2-1, with D possibly being TRBD2 (5 bases). Germline V gives CDR1 MGHDK, CDR2 SYGVNS. This CDR3 is 16 amino acids long. V was pared by 8 bases and J by 0 bases, with 17 bases between.

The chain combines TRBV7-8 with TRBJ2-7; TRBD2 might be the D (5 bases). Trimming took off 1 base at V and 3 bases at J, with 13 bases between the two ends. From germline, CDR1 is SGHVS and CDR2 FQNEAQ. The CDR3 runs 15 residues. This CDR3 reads CASSLGVAGVYEQYF. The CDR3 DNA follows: TGTGCCAGCAGCTTAGGGGTAGCCGGGGTCTACGAGCAGTACTTC.

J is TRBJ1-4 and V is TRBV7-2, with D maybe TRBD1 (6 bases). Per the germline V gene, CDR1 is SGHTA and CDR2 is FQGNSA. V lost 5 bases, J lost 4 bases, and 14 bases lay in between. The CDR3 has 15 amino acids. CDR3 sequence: CASSLSGTINEKLFF. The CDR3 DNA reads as TGTGCCAGCAGCCTCTCAGGGACAATTAATGAAAAACTGTTTTTT.

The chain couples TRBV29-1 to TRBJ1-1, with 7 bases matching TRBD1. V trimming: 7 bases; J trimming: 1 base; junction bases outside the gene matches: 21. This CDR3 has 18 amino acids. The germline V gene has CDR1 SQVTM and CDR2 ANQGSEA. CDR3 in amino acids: CSGKGAGSMWAQNTEAFF. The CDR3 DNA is TGCAGCGGCAAGGGGGCAGGGTCGATGTGGGCGCAGAACACTGAAGCTTTCTTT.